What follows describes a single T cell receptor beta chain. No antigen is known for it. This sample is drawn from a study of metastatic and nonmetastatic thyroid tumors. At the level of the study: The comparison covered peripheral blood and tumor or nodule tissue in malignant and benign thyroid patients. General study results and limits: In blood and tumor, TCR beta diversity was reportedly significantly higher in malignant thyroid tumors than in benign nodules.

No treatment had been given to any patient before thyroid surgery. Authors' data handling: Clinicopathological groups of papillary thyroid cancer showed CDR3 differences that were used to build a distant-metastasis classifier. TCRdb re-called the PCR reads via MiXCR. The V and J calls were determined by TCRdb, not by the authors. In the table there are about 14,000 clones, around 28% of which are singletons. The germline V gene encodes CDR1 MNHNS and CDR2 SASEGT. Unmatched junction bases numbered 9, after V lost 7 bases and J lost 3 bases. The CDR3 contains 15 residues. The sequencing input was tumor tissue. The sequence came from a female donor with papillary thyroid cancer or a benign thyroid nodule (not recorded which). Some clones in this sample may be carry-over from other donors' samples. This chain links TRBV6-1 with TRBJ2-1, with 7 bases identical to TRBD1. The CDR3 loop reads CASTRDRGGYNEQFF. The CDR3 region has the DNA TGTGCCAGCACCAGGGACAGAGGTGGCTACAATGAGCAGTTCTTC.